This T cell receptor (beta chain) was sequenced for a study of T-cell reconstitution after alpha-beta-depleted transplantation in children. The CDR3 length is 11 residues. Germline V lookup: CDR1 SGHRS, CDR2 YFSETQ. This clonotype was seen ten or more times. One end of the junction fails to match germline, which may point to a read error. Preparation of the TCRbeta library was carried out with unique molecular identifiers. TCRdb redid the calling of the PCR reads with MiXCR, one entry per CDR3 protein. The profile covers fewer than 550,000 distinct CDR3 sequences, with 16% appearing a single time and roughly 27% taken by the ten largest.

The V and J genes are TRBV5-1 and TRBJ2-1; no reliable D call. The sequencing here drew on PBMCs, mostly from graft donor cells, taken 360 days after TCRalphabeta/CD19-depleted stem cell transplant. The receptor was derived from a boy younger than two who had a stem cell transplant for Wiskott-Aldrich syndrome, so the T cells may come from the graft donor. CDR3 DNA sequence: TGTGCCAGCAGTTTTAACAATGAGCAGTTCTTC. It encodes CASSFNNEQFF.